This T cell receptor beta chain was recovered during a study of Ad26.COV2.S vaccination and SARS-CoV-2 variants. Findings of the study overall: Breadth, reportedly substantial, characterized the spike-specific CD8+ and CD4+ T cell responses after vaccination.

To note about this clone: As yet, its antigen is unknown.

This table comes from immunoSEQ multiplex PCR, and its TCRdb copy is limited to in-frame clones, with some not included. Of about 480,000 clones listed, approximately 88% were seen once; the top ten hold over 10%. Treatment meaning: around 19 received Ad26.COV2.S at low or high dose, single or two shots; several received placebo; per-sample allocation not given. The investigators took samples on day 63 after the first vaccine or placebo injection. The receptor was isolated from a person between 18 and 65 years old who received the Ad26.COV2.S COVID-19 vaccine or a placebo. The sequencing used peripheral blood, collected in a trial of Ad26.COV2.S vaccine versus placebo.

CDR3 residues: CASSMGSTDTQYF. DNA of the CDR3: TGTGCCAGTAGTATGGGTAGCACAGATACGCAGTATTTT. The chain combines TRBV19 with TRBJ2-3, with no clear D. Trimming shortened V by 3 bases and J by 0 bases, and 4 bases separated the two germline ends. The CDR3 runs to 13 residues. Germline assignment: CDR1 LNHDA and CDR2 SQIVND (reference sequence). Full variable domain (rest looked up from reference TRBV19 and TRBJ2-3): DGGITQSPKYLFRKEGQNVTLSCEQNLNHDAMYWYRQDPGQGLRLIYYSQIVNDFQKGDIAEGYSVSREKKESFPLTVTSAQKNPTAFYLCASSMGSTDTQYFGPGTRLTVL.